The entry below describes one TCR beta chain. J lost 2 bases, V lost 0 bases, and 4 bases had no gene match. The CDR3 has 16 residues. Germline CDR1 SGDLS, CDR2 YYNGEE. Assay used: immunoSEQ multiplex PCR; TCRdb lists only in-frame clones, some missing. The sample records about 77,000 clones, approximately 89% being singletons. The data were taken from a study of T cell changes during pregnancy in multiple sclerosis. The sequences come from peripheral blood, collected before pregnancy. The clonotype was recovered from a female donor with multiple sclerosis, enrolled in a pregnancy study. The chain has TRBV9 and TRBJ2-1; 8 nucleotides align to TRBD1. CDR3 in amino acids: CASSVARTGTYNEQFF. CDR3 sequence (DNA): TGTGCCAGCAGCGTAGCTCGGACAGGGACCTACAATGAGCAGTTCTTC.